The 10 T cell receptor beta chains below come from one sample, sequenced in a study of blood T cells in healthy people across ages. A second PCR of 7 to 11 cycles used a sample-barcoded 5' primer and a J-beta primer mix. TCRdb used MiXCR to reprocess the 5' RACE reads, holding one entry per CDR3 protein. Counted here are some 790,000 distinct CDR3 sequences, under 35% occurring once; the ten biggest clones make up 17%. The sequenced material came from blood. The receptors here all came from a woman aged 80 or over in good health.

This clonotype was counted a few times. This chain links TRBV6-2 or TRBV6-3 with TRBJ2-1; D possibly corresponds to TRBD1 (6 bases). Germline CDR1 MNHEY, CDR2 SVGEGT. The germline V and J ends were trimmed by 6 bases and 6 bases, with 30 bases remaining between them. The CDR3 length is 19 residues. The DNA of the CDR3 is TGTGCCAGCAGGACGACTCATTACAGGGTTCGCCTTGAAATCAATGAGCAGTTCTTC. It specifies CASRTTHYRVRLEINEQFF.

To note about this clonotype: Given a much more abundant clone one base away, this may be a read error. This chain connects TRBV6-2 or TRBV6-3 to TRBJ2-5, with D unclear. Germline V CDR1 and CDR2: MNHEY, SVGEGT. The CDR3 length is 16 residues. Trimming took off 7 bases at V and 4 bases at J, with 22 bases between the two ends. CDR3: CASNYLIDSLGETQYF. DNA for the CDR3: TGTGCCAGCAATTATCTGATAGACTCTCTCGGAGAGACCCAGTACTTC.

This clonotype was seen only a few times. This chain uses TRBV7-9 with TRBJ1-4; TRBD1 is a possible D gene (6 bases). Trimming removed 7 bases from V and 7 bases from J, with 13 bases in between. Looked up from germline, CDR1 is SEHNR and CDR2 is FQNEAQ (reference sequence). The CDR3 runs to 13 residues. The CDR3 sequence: CASMGDTLEKLFF. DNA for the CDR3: TGTGCCAGCATGGGGGACACCCTTGAAAAACTGTTTTTT.

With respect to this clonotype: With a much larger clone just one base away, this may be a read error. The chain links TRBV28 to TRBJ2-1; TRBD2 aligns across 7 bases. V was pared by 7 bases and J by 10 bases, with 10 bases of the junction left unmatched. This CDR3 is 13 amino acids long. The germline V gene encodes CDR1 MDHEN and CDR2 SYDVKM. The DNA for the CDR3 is TGTGCCAGCATGGGGGGGAGCTCCTACGAGCAGTTCTTC. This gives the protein CASMGGSSYEQFF.

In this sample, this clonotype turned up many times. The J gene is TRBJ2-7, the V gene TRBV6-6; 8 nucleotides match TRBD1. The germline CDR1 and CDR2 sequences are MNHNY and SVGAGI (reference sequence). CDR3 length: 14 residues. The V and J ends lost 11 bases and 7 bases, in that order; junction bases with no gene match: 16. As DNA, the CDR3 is TGTGCCGGAAGAATGACAGGGGCTCCCTGGGAGCAGTACTTC. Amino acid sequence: CAGRMTGAPWEQYF.

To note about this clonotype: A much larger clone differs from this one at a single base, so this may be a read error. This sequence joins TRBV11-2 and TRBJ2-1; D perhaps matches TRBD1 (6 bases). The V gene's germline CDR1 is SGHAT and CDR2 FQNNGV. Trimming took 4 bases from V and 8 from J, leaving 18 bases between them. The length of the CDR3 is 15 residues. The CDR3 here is CASSSTRTERDEQFF. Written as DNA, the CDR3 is TGTGCCAGCAGCTCAACCAGGACAGAAAGGGATGAGCAGTTCTTC.

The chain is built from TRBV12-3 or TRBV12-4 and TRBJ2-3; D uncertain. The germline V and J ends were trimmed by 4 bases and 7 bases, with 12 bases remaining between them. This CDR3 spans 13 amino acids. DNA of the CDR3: TGTGCCAGCAGTTCGGCAGGACGTAATACGCAGTATTTT. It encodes CASSSAGRNTQYF.

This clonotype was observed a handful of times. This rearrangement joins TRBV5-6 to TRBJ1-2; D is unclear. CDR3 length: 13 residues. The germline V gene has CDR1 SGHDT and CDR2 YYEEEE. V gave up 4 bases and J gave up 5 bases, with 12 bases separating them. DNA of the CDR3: TGTGCCAGCAGCAGGAATCCCCGATATGGCTACACCTTC. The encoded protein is CASSRNPRYGYTF.

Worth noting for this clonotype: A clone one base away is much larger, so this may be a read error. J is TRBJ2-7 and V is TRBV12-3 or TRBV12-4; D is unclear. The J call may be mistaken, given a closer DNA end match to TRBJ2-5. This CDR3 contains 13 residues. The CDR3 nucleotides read TGTGCCGGCAGTTTAGGAAGTAAAGAGACCCAGTACTTC. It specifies CAGSLGSKETQYF.

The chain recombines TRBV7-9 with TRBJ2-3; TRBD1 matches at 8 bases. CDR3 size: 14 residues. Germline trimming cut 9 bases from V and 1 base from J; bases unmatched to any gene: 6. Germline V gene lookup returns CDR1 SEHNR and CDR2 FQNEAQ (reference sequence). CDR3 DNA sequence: TGTGCCAGTGGGGTACAGGGGGGCACAGATACGCAGTATTTT. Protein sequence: CASGVQGGTDTQYF.